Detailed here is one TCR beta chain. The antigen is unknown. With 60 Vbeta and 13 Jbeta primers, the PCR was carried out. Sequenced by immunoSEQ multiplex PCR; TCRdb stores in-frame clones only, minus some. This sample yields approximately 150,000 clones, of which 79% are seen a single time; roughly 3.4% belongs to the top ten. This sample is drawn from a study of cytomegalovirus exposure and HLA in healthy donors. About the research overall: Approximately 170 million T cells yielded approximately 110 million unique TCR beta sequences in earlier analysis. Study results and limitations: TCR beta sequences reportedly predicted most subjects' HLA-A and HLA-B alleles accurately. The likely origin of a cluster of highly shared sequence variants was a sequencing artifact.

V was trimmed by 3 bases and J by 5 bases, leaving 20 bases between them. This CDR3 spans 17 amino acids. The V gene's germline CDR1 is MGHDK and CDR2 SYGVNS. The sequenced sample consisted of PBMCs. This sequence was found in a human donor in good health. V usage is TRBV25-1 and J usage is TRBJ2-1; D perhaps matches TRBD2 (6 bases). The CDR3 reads CASSDHLPGLGHNEQFF. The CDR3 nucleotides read TGTGCCAGCAGTGATCACCTGCCGGGACTCGGCCACAATGAGCAGTTCTTC.